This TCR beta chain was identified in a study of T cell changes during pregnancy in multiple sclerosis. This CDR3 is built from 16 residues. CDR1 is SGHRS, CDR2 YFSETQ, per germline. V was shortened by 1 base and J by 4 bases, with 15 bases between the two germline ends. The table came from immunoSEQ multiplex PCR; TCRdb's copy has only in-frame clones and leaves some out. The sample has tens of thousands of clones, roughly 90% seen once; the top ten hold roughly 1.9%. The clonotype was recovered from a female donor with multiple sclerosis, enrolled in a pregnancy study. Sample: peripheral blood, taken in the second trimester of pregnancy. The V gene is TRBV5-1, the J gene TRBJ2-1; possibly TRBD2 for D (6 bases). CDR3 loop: CASSLSGTLAYNEQFF. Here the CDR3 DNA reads TGCGCCAGCAGCTTGTCCGGGACTCTCGCTTACAATGAGCAGTTCTTC.